This T cell receptor (beta chain) was identified in a study of shared clonotypes between healthy human individuals. Study-wide context: The donor pool was made up of a couple of women and a few men aged 18 to 49.

Germline V lookup: CDR1 LNHDA, CDR2 SQIVND (reference sequence). Trimming at V came to 6 bases and at J to 2 bases, leaving 7 bases not matched to a gene. The CDR3 has 16 residues. Nashville, Tennessee was home to all donors, each a Caucasian adult. Sorted-subset replicate PCRs used 200 ng of genomic DNA. This amount corresponded to approximately 30,000 T cell genomes. TCRdb keeps only in-frame clones here, not all; method: immunoSEQ multiplex PCR. The sample has approximately 2,000,000 clones; roughly 92% are singletons. The clonotype was recovered from a man between 18 and 35 years old in good health. Some clones in this sample may be carry-over from other donors' samples. This chain connects TRBV19 to TRBJ1-4; 9 nucleotides align to TRBD1. The sample was naive CD4+ T cells from PBMCs. Specified subset: CD45RA+ positively selected. The CDR3 sequence: CASRDRGASTNEKLFF. In nucleotides, the CDR3 is TGTGCCAGTAGAGACAGGGGGGCGTCGACTAATGAAAAACTGTTTTTT.